The TCR beta chain under discussion was sequenced for a study of blood T cell repertoires in COVID-19. Study in general: The origin of the acute and convalescent COVID-19 samples was the United States, Italy and Spain.

The CDR3 is 16 residues long. The germline CDR1 and CDR2 sequences are SGDLS and YYNGEE. The ends were cut back, 0 bases at V and 0 bases at J, with 10 bases in the middle. Source study methods: Estimates of nucleated cell counts were drawn from the amplification of reference gene primers. Profiling relied on immunoSEQ multiplex PCR, and the TCRdb table lists in-frame clones only, not all of them. The V and J calls and the clone size are those of that table, but D and trimming were determined from the DNA. The table has some 130,000 clones, 85% to 90% seen once. The source material was peripheral blood. This TCR came from a man between 60 and 70 years old with COVID-19, enrolled during active disease. The chain uses TRBV9 and TRBJ1-3; TRBD1 might be the D (5 bases). The CDR3 region has the DNA TGTGCCAGCAGCGTAGGCGGGGACTACTCTGGAAACACCATATATTTT. It encodes CASSVGGDYSGNTIYF.